The clone carrying this T cell receptor (beta chain) was detected a few times. TCRdb re-called the reads through MiXCR, storing one row per CDR3 protein. The table includes 300,000 or so distinct CDR3 sequences, 25% detected once. V lost 3 bases to trimming and J lost 8 bases, with 13 bases between them. CDR1 is LNHDA, CDR2 SQIVND, per germline (reference sequence). The CDR3 totals 13 residues. This sample was taken from a study of T cell repertoires in cytomegalovirus infection. Input material: PBMCs. The chain has TRBV19 and TRBJ1-2; maybe TRBD1 (5 bases). This sequence originates from a human donor in good health (CMV status not recorded). Some clones in this sample may be carry-over from other donors' samples. The CDR3 DNA is TGTGCCAGTAGTATCGGAGGGGATGGAGGCTACACCTTC. Protein product: CASSIGGDGGYTF. The variable domain in full, completed from reference TRBV19 and TRBJ1-2, reads DGGITQSPKYLFRKEGQNVTLSCEQNLNHDAMYWYRQDPGQGLRLIYYSQIVNDFQKGDIAEGYSVSREKKESFPLTVTSAQKNPTAFYLCASSIGGDGGYTFGSGTRLTVV.